This TCR beta chain was recorded in a study of cytomegalovirus exposure and HLA in healthy donors. A multiplex PCR was run with 60 Vbeta primers and 13 Jbeta primers. Assay used: immunoSEQ multiplex PCR; TCRdb lists only in-frame clones, some missing. The data hold 150,000 to 200,000 clones, with approximately 70% observed a single time. The CDR3 runs 14 residues. Per the germline V gene, CDR1 is MNHEY and CDR2 is SMNVEV (reference sequence). V dropped 6 bases and J dropped 1; count of bases not matched to a gene: 5. The chain employs TRBV27 and TRBJ1-1; 7 nucleotides match TRBD1. The origin of this receptor is a woman in her thirties or forties in good health and CMV-seropositive. Material for sequencing was PBMCs. CDR3 nucleotides: TGTGCCAGCAGCTACGACAGGGAGAACACTGAAGCTTTCTTT. This sequence encodes CASSYDRENTEAFF.